This T cell receptor beta chain derives from a study of blood T cell repertoires in COVID-19. Authors' processing steps: How many nucleated cells were present was estimated from reference gene primer amplification. The method was immunoSEQ multiplex PCR; TCRdb's version includes in-frame clones alone and lacks a portion of them. That table gives V, J and clone size, and the DNA gave D and trimming. The sample holds roughly 200,000 clones, around 86% seen once. Assignments of participants to cohorts depended upon their own reported clinical history. The CDR3 contains 15 residues. The V segment lost 0 bases and the J segment 3 bases; nucleotides outside the gene matches: 5. CDR1 is SGHRS and CDR2 is YFSETQ in the germline V gene.

This chain connects TRBV5-1 to TRBJ2-5; 7 positions match TRBD1. The sample taken for sequencing was PBMCs or T cells enriched from blood (not recorded which). The TCR originated in a woman aged 40 to 50 with acute COVID-19. CDR3 in DNA: TGCGCCAGCAGCTTGGGAGACAGGGTAGAAGAGACCCAGTACTTC. Encoded protein: CASSLGDRVEETQYF.